This is a list of T cell receptor beta chains from one sample in a study of shared clonotypes between healthy human individuals. Assay used: immunoSEQ multiplex PCR; TCRdb lists only in-frame clones, some missing. The sample includes approximately 2.4 million clones, approximately 96% of them seen just once. What was sequenced was naive CD4+ T cells sorted from blood. Receptor source: a man aged 18 to 35 in good health. CDR3s include the opening cysteine and the closing phenylalanine or tryptophan. The D gene is left open where the match is weak. Part of the rows lack a size; the others show once, few, many or a class for expanded clones.

D gene,clone size,V gene,CDR3 length,J gene,CDR3 DNA,CDR3 protein
TRBD1,.,TRBV30,12,TRBJ1-1,TGTGCCGGCAGGGGGAGTGACACTGAAGCTTTCTTT,CAGRGSDTEAFF
.,.,TRBV30,12,TRBJ1-3,TGTGCCTGGAGCGACAGGGGAAACACCATATATTTT,CAWSDRGNTIYF
.,.,TRBV30,15,TRBJ1-6,TGTGCCTGGAGAGGGACCAGCTCCTATAATTCACCCCTCCACTTT,CAWRGTSSYNSPLHF
TRBD1,.,TRBV19,16,TRBJ1-5,TGTGCCAGTAGCCAGACAGGGGGCGCGCGCAATCAGCCCCAGCATTTT,CASSQTGGARNQPQHF
.,.,TRBV9,14,TRBJ1-6,TGTGCCAGCAGCGTAGAAGGGCCGTCCTCACCCCTCCACTTT,CASSVEGPSSPLHF
.,.,TRBV6-1,12,TRBJ1-1,TGTGCCAGCAGTGAGTCGAAAAGTCGAGCTTTCTTT,CASSESKSRAFF
TRBD2,.,TRBV30,18,TRBJ2-7,TGTGCCTGGACCATATCCCGGACTAGCGGGAGCTCCCCCTACGAGCAGTACTTC,CAWTISRTSGSSPYEQYF
.,once,TRBV5-4,14,TRBJ2-7,TGTGCCAGCAGCACCGGGACACCTCCCTACGAGCAGTACTTC,CASSTGTPPYEQYF
TRBD1,.,TRBV6-1,15,TRBJ2-2,TGTGCCAGCAGTGAACGCAGGGGGATATCCGGGGAGCTGTTTTTT,CASSERRGISGELFF
.,once,TRBV6-5,14,TRBJ1-4,TGTGCCAGCAGGGACCGAACGAACCATGAAAAACTGTTTTTT,CASRDRTNHEKLFF
.,.,TRBV7-2,17,TRBJ1-5,TGTGCCAGCAGCTTAGAAGGAGACAAGTATAGCAATCAGCCCCAGCATTTT,CASSLEGDKYSNQPQHF
TRBD1,.,TRBV6-5,15,TRBJ2-2,TGTGCCAGCAGTTTCGGACAGGGGAACACCGGGGAGCTGTTTTTT,CASSFGQGNTGELFF
.,.,TRBV7-2,14,TRBJ2-1,TGTGCCAGCAGCTTAGTGGGGGGGCAAGGCGAGCAGTTCTTC,CASSLVGGQGEQFF
.,once,TRBV19,14,TRBJ1-2,TGTGCCAGTAGAACGGTCGCAGGGACCTATGGCTACACCTTC,CASRTVAGTYGYTF
TRBD1,.,TRBV18,16,TRBJ2-7,TGTGCCAGCTCCCTTGACAGGGGGCGAAGGACCTACGAGCAGTACTTC,CASSLDRGRRTYEQYF
TRBD1,.,TRBV7-6,16,TRBJ1-3,TGTGCCAGCAGCACGGACAGGCCACACTCTGGAAACACCATATATTTT,CASSTDRPHSGNTIYF
TRBD2,once,TRBV28,17,TRBJ2-1,TGTGCCAGCAGTTTAGCGCCCGGGACTAGCGGAAACAATGAGCAGTTCTTC,CASSLAPGTSGNNEQFF
.,.,TRBV28,11,TRBJ1-1,TGTGCCAGCAGTAGTCTCTACGAAGCTTTCTTT,CASSSLYEAFF
.,.,TRBV9,17,TRBJ2-3,TGTGCCAGCAGCGTAGGAGTTGCCGACGGCGGATCGGATACGCAGTATTTT,CASSVGVADGGSDTQYF
.,.,TRBV2,13,TRBJ2-7,TGTGCCAGCAGTATCACTCTCGTCTACGAGCAGTACTTC,CASSITLVYEQYF